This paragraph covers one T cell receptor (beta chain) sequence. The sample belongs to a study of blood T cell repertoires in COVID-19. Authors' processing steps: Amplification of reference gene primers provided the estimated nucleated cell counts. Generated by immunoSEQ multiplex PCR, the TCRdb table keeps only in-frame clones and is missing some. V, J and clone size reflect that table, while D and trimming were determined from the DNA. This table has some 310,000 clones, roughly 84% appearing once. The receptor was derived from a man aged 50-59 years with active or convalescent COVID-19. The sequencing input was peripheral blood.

The chain's CDR3 is CASSFGQPRWNPQHF. The CDR3, as DNA: TGTGCCAGCAGCTTTGGACAGCCCCGGTGGAATCCCCAGCATTTT. The chain couples TRBV28 to TRBJ1-5, with D possibly matching TRBD1 (6 bases). V lost 6 bases and J lost 10, with 22 bases in between. The CDR3 extends over 15 amino acids. The V gene's germline CDR1 is MDHEN and CDR2 SYDVKM.